The clone carrying this T cell receptor beta chain was detected a few times. Its cognate antigen is unknown. The V gene lost 2 bases and the J gene lost 0 bases, with 7 bases spanning the gap. Germline V lookup: CDR1 SEHNR, CDR2 FQNEAQ (reference sequence). The CDR3 has 15 amino acids. Each CDR3 protein gets one entry after TCRdb re-called the RT-PCR reads with MiXCR. The data show a few hundred thousand distinct CDR3 sequences, less than 15% seen once. This record comes from a study of response to subunit inactivated influenza vaccine. Study observations and caveats: Few new T cells, the authors suggested, are recruited by each seasonal influenza vaccination.

The TCR sequence derives from a man between 50 and 59 years old who received an inactivated influenza vaccine. This chain uses TRBV7-9 with TRBJ1-4; D is uncertain. Here the sequenced sample was PBMCs from blood, taken roughly 12 days after vaccination. CDR3 in amino acids: CASSLTAATNEKLFF. CDR3 nucleotides: TGTGCCAGCAGCTTAACGGCCGCAACTAATGAAAAACTGTTTTTT. Using reference TRBV7-9 and TRBJ1-4 for the parts outside the CDR3, the full variable domain is DTGVSQNPRHKITKRGQNVTFRCDPISEHNRLYWYRQTLGQGPEFLTYFQNEAQLEKSRLLSDRFSAERPKGSFSTLEIQRTEQGDSAMYLCASSLTAATNEKLFFGSGTQLSVL.